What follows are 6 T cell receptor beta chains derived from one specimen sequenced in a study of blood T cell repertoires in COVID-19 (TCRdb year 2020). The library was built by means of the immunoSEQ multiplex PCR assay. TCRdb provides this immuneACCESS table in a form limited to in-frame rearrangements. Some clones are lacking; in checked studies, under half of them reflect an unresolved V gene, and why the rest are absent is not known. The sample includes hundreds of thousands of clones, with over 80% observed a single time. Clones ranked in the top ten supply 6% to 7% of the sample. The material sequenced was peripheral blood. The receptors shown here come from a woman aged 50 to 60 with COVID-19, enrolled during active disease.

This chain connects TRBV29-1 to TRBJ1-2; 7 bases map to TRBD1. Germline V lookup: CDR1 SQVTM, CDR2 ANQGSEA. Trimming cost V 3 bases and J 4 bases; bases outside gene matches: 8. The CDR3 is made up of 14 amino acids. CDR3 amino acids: CSVEVGQAIYGYTF. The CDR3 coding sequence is TGCAGCGTTGAGGTAGGACAGGCCATCTATGGCTACACCTTC.

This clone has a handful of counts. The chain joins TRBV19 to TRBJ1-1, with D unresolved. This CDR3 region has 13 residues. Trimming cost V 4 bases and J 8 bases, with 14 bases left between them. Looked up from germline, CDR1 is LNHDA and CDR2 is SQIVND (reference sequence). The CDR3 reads CASSTRHGSEAFF. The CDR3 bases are TGTGCCAGTAGTACAAGACACGGAAGCGAAGCTTTCTTT.

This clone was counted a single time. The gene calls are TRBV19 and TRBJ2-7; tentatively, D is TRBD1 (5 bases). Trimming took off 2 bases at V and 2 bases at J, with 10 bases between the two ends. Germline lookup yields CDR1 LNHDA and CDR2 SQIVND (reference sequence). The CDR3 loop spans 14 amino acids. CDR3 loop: CASSIQGQAYEQYF. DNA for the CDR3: TGTGCCAGTAGTATACAGGGTCAGGCCTACGAGCAGTACTTC.

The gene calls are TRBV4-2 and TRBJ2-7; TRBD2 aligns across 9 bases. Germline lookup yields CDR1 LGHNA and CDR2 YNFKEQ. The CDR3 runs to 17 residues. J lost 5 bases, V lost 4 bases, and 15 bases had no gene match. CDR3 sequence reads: CASSLPLGGRALHEQYF. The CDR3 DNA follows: TGTGCCAGCAGCCTCCCCTTGGGCGGGAGGGCCCTCCACGAGCAGTACTTC.

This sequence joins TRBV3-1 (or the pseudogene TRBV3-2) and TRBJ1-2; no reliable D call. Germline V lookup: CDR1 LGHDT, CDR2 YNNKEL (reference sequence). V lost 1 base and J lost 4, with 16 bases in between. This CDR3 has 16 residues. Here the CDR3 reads CASSQAKAAPSYGYTF. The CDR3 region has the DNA TGTGCCAGCAGCCAAGCGAAGGCAGCCCCTAGCTATGGCTACACCTTC.

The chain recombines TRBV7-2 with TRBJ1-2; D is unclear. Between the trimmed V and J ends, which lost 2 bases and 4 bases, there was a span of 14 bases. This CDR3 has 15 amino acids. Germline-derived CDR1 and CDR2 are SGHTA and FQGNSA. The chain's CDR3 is CASSLSPGVVYGYTF. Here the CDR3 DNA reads TGTGCCAGCAGCTTATCCCCGGGTGTAGTCTATGGCTACACCTTC.